This T cell receptor beta chain is from a study of T cell responses to AZD1222 COVID-19 vaccine. Study observations and caveats: Breadth and depth of Spike-specific TCRs rose after two AZD1222 doses. There were mostly white British donors and more females than males, and clonal diversity was possibly underestimated.

The CDR3 extends over 13 amino acids. The germline V gene encodes CDR1 SGHTA and CDR2 FQGNSA. V was clipped by 1 base and J by 5 bases, with 6 bases between them. The table came from immunoSEQ multiplex PCR; TCRdb's copy has only in-frame clones and leaves some out. Of 100,000 to 120,000 clones detected, roughly 90% appear once; the ten largest clones hold roughly 3%. With respect to this clone: Its antigen is as yet unknown.

The sequenced sample was peripheral blood, obtained on day 0 of MenACWY control vaccination. The V call is TRBV7-2, the J call TRBJ1-5; D is unclear. The sequence came from an adult in good health. CDR3 protein: CASSLVHHQPQHF. In DNA, the CDR3 is TGTGCCAGCAGCTTAGTACACCATCAGCCCCAGCATTTT.